These 11 T cell receptor beta chains originate from one sample sequenced in a study of cytomegalovirus exposure and HLA in healthy donors. It was with 60 Vbeta and 13 Jbeta primers that the PCR ran. Assay: immunoSEQ multiplex PCR; the TCRdb copy retains only in-frame clones and omits some. Its table lists approximately 150,000 clones. Sequencing was performed on PBMCs. The receptor set was obtained from a male donor in good health and CMV-seronegative.

V usage is TRBV5-1 and J usage is TRBJ2-3, with D possibly TRBD2 on 5 matching bases. Trimming cost V 4 bases and J 0 bases, with 15 bases left between them. Germline loops: CDR1 SGHRS, CDR2 YFSETQ. The length of the CDR3 is 16 residues. The CDR3 spells CASSRAEASSTDTQYF. DNA for the CDR3: TGCGCCAGCAGCCGAGCGGAGGCGAGTAGCACAGATACGCAGTATTTT. Together with reference TRBV5-1 and TRBJ2-3, the CDR3 gives the full variable domain: KAGVTQTPRYLIKTRGQQVTLSCSPISGHRSVSWYQQTPGQGLQFLFEYFSETQRNKGNFPGRFSGRQFSNSRSEMNVSTLELGDSALYLCASSRAEASSTDTQYFGPGTRLTVL.

This chain uses TRBV19 with TRBJ1-1, with 8 bases identical to TRBD1. Germline values: CDR1 LNHDA, CDR2 SQIVND (reference sequence). This CDR3 spans 13 amino acids. The trim removed 10 bases at V and 5 bases at J, leaving 9 bases unmatched. In nucleotides, the CDR3 is TGTGCCACCAAGCTCAGGGGGCCAACTGAAGCTTTCTTT. This encodes CATKLRGPTEAFF.

The chain links TRBV30 to TRBJ1-5; 8 nucleotides align to TRBD1. Germline trimming cut 0 bases from V and 0 bases from J; bases unmatched to any gene: 4. Germline V gene data show CDR1 as GTSNPN and CDR2 as SVGIG (reference sequence). This CDR3 comprises 16 residues. CDR3 coding DNA: TGTGCCTGGAGTGTTGAGGGACAGGTTAGCAATCAGCCCCAGCATTTT. Its translation is CAWSVEGQVSNQPQHF.

The V call is TRBV2, the J call TRBJ1-1; the match to TRBD1 covers 8 bases. V trimming: 6 bases; J trimming: 5 bases; junction bases outside the gene matches: 5. The CDR3 runs to 13 residues. Germline CDR1 and CDR2: SNHLY and FYNNEI. CDR3 in DNA: TGTGCCAGCAGCAGACAGGGGATGACTGAAGCTTTCTTT. Its translation: CASSRQGMTEAFF.

V is TRBV7-9 and J is TRBJ1-1, with no clear D. Germline V gene sequence: CDR1 SEHNR, CDR2 FQNEAQ (reference sequence). The CDR3 is made up of 13 amino acids. The V gene lost 2 bases and the J gene lost 2 bases, with 6 bases spanning the gap. CDR3 loop: CASSLQENTEAFF. In DNA form, the CDR3 reads TGTGCCAGCAGCTTACAGGAAAACACTGAAGCTTTCTTT.

The chain employs TRBV19 and TRBJ2-1; 8 nucleotides agree with TRBD2. The CDR3 is 14 amino acids. Trimming removed 5 bases from V and 9 bases from J; junction bases left unmatched: 9. Per the germline V gene, CDR1 is LNHDA and CDR2 is SQIVND (reference sequence). CDR3 region: CASSHRLASGEQFF. In nucleotides, the CDR3 is TGTGCCAGTAGTCACCGACTAGCGAGCGGTGAGCAGTTCTTC.

This chain joins TRBV7-8 and TRBJ1-5, with no clear D. This CDR3 is 15 amino acids long. V was cut by 1 base and J by 3 bases, with 10 bases left in between. Per germline, CDR1 SGHVS and CDR2 FQNEAQ. The CDR3 spells CASSLGGTINQPQHF. Written as DNA, the CDR3 is TGTGCCAGCAGCTTAGGAGGCACGATCAATCAGCCCCAGCATTTT.

This chain joins TRBV29-1 and TRBJ2-7, with 9 bases lining up with TRBD2. The CDR3 is 17 amino acids. Germline CDR1 SQVTM, CDR2 ANQGSEA. Trimming took 8 bases from V and 2 from J; bases not matched to a gene: 19. CDR3 residues: CSFTSLAGDAPPYEQYF. The CDR3, as DNA: TGCAGCTTCACTTCTTTAGCGGGAGACGCCCCTCCCTACGAGCAGTACTTC.

The gene calls are TRBV4-3 and TRBJ2-5, with 8 positions matching TRBD1. The J call may be faulty, since TRBJ2-7 better matches the DNA end. The germline V gene encodes CDR1 LGHNA and CDR2 YSLEER. The CDR3 has 15 residues. The CDR3 coding sequence is TGCGCCAGCAGCCCGTCTCGGACAGGGCTCTACGAGCAGTACTTC. Protein product: CASSPSRTGLYEQYF.

The rearrangement joins TRBV30 to TRBJ2-5; D possibly corresponds to TRBD1 (5 bases). Trimming pared 0 bases from V and 2 bases from J, leaving 13 bases between. Germline V CDR1 and CDR2: GTSNPN, SVGIG (reference sequence). The CDR3 has 15 residues. The CDR3 loop reads CAWSVRRVLQETQYF. As DNA, the CDR3 is TGTGCCTGGAGTGTACGCAGGGTACTACAAGAGACCCAGTACTTC.

CDR3: CASSVDSGSSYNEQFF. In nucleotides, the CDR3 is TGTGCCAGCAGCGTAGATAGCGGGAGCTCCTACAATGAGCAGTTCTTC. V usage is TRBV9 and J usage is TRBJ2-1; 9 bases align to TRBD2. V lost 0 bases, J lost 0 bases, and 1 base stayed unmatched. Looked up from germline, CDR1 is SGDLS and CDR2 is YYNGEE. This CDR3 is 16 amino acids long.